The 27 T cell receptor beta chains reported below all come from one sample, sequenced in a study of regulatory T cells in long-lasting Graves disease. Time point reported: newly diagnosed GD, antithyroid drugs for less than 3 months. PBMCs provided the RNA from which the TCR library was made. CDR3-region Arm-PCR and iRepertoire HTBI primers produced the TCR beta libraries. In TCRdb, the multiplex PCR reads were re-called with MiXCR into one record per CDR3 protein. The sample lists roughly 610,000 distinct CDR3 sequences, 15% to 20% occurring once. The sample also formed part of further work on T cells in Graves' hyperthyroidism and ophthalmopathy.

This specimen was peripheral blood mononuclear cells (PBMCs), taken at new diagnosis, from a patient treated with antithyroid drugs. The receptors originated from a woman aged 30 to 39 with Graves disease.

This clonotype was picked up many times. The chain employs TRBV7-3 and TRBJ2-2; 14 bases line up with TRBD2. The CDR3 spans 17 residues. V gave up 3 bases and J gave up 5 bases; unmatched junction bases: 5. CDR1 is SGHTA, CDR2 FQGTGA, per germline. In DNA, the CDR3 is TGTGCCAGCAGCTTCCCCGGACTAGCGGGAGGTACCGGGGAGCTGTTTTTT. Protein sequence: CASSFPGLAGGTGELFF.

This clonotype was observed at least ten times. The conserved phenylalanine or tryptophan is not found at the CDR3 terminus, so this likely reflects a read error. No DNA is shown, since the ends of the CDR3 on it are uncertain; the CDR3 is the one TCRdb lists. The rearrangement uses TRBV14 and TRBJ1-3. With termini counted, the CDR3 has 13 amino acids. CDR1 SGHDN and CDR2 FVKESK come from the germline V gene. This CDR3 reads CASSQDGTGPSLI.

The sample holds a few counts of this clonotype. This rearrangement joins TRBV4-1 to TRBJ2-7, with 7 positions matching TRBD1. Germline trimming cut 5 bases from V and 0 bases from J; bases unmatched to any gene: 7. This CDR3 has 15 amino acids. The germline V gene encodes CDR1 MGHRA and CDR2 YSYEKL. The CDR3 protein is CASSFIQGSSYEQYF. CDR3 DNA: TGCGCCAGCAGCTTTATACAGGGGAGCTCCTACGAGCAGTACTTC.

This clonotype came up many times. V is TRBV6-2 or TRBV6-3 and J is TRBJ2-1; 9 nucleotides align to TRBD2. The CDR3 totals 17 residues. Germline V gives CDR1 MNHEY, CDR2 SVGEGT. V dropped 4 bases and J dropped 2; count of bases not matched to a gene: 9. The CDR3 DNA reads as TGTGCCAGCAGTTTCGTGGCTCGCGGGAGGGCCTACAATGAGCAGTTCTTC. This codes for CASSFVARGRAYNEQFF.

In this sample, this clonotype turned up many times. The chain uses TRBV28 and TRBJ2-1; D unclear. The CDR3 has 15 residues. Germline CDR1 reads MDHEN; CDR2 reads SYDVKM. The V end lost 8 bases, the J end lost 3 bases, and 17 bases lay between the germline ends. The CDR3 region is CASSGVPRSYNEQFF. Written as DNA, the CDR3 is TGTGCCAGCTCAGGAGTGCCCCGGAGCTACAATGAGCAGTTCTTC.

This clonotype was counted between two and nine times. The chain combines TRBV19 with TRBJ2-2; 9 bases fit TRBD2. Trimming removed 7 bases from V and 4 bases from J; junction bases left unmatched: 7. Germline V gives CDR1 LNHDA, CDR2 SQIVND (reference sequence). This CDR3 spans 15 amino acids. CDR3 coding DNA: TGTGCCAGTAATCCGGCGGGAGGGCCCACCGGGGAGCTGTTTTTT. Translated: CASNPAGGPTGELFF.

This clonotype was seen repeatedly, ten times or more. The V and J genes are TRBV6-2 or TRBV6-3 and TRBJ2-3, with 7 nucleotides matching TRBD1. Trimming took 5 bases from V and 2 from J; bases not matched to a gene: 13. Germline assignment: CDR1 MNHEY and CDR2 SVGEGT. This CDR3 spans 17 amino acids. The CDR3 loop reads CASSNRDSLRPTDTQYF. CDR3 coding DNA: TGTGCCAGCAGTAACCGGGACAGTCTACGACCCACAGATACGCAGTATTTT.

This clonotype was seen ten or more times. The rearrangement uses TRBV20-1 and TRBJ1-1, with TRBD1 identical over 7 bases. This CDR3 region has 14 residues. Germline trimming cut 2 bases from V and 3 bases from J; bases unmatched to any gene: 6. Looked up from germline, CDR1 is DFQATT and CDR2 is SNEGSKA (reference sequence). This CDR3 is CSARKVDRDTEAFF. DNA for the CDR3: TGCAGTGCTAGAAAAGTTGACAGGGACACTGAAGCTTTCTTT.

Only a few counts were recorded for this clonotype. CDR3 nucleotides: TGTGCCAGCAGCGTAGCAGGCCAATCGAACACCGGGGAGCTGTTTTTT. Translated: CASSVAGQSNTGELFF. V usage is TRBV9 and J usage is TRBJ2-2, with no clear D. Germline CDR1 and CDR2: SGDLS and YYNGEE. This CDR3 contains 16 residues. Trimming pared 0 bases from V and 0 bases from J, leaving 9 bases between. Full variable domain (outside the CDR3, taken from reference TRBV9 and TRBJ2-2): DSGVTQTPKHLITATGQRVTLRCSPRSGDLSVYWYQQSLDQGLQFLIQYYNGEERAKGNILERFSAQQFPDLHSELNLSSLELGDSALYFCASSVAGQSNTGELFFGEGSRLTVL.

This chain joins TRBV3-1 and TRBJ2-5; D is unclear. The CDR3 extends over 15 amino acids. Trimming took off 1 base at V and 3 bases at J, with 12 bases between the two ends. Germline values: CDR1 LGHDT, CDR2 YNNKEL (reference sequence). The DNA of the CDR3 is TGTGCCAGCAGCCAAGGTTGGCCTGGAGAAGAGACCCAGTACTTC. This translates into CASSQGWPGEETQYF.

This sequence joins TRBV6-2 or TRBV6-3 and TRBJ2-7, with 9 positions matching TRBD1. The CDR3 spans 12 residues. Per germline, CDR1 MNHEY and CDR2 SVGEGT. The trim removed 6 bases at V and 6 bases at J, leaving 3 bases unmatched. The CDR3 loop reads CASRTTGGEQYF. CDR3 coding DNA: TGTGCCAGCAGAACGACAGGGGGCGAGCAGTACTTC.

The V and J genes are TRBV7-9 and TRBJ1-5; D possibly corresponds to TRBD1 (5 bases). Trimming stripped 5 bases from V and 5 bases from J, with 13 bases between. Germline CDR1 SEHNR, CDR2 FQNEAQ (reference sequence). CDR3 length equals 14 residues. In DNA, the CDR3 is TGTGCCAGCAGCCACGGGACGAAGCATCAGCCCCAGCATTTT. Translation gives CASSHGTKHQPQHF. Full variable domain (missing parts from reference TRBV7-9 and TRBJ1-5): DTGVSQNPRHKITKRGQNVTFRCDPISEHNRLYWYRQTLGQGPEFLTYFQNEAQLEKSRLLSDRFSAERPKGSFSTLEIQRTEQGDSAMYLCASSHGTKHQPQHFGDGTRLSIL.

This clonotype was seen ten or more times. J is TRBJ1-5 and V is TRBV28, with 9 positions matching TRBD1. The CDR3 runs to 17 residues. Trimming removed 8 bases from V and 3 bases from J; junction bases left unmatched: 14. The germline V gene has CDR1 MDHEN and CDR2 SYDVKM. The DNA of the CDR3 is TGTGCCAGCTCCATAGGTCCAGGACAGGGGATCAATCAGCCCCAGCATTTT. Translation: CASSIGPGQGINQPQHF. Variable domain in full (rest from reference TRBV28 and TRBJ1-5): DVKVTQSSRYLVKRTGEKVFLECVQDMDHENMFWYRQDPGLGLRLIYFSYDVKMKEKGDIPEGYSVSREKKERFSLILESASTNQTSMYLCASSIGPGQGINQPQHFGDGTRLSIL.

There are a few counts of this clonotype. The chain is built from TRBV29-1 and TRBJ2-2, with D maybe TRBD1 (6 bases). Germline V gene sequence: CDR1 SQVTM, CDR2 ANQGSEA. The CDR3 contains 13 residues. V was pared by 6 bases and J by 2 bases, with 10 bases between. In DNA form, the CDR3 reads TGCAGCGTGTCAGGGGCCAACACCGGGGAGCTGTTTTTT. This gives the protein CSVSGANTGELFF.

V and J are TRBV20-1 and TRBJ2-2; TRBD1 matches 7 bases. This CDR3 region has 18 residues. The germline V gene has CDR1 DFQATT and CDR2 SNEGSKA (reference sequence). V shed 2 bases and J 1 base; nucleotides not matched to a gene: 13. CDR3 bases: TGCAGTGCTAGACCTTACAGTGGGACAGACCAGAACACCGGGGAGCTGTTTTTT. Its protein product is CSARPYSGTDQNTGELFF.

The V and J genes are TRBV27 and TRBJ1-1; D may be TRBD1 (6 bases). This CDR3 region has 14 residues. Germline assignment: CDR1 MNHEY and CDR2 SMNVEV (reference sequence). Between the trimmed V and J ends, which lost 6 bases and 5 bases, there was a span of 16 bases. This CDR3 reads CASRAQGGGTEAFF. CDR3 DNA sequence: TGTGCCAGCAGAGCACAGGGCGGTGGAACTGAAGCTTTCTTT.

The chain's CDR3 is CAPWLQETQYF. The CDR3 DNA reads TGCGCGCCGTGGCTCCAAGAGACCCAGTACTTC. The J gene is TRBJ2-5, the V gene TRBV20-1; D remains unclear. The CDR3 has 11 residues. CDR1 and CDR2 (germline): DFQATT, SNEGSKA (reference sequence).

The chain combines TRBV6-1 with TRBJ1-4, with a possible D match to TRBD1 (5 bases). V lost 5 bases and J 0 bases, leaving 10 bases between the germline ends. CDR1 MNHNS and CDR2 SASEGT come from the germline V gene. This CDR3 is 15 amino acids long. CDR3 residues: CASSQGQPTNEKLFF. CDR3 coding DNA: TGTGCCAGCAGTCAGGGCCAGCCAACTAATGAAAAACTGTTTTTT.

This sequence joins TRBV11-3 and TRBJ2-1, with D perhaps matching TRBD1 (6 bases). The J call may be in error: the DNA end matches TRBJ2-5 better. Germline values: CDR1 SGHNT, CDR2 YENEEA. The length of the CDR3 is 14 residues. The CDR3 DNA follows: TGTGCCAGCAGCTCGCAGGGGAACCAAGAGACCCAGTACTTC. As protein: CASSSQGNQETQYF.

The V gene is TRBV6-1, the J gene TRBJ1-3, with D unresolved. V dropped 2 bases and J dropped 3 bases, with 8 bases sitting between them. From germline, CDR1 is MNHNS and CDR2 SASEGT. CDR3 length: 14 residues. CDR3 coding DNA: TGTGCCAGCAGTGAAACGGTCGGTGGAAACACCATATATTTT. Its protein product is CASSETVGGNTIYF.

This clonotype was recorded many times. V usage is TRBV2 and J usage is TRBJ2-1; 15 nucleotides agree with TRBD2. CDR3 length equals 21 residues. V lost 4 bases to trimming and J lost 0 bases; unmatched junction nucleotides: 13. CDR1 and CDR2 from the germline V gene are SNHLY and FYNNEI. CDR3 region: CASSAPNGLAGGRSSYNEQFF. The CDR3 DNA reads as TGTGCCAGCAGTGCGCCGAATGGACTAGCGGGAGGGAGAAGCTCCTACAATGAGCAGTTCTTC.

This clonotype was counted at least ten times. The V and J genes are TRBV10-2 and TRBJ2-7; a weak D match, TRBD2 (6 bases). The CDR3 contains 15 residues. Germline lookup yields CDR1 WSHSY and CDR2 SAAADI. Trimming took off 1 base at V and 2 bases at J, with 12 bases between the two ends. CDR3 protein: CASSELADNPYEQYF. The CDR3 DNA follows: TGCGCCAGCAGTGAGTTAGCGGACAATCCCTACGAGCAGTACTTC.

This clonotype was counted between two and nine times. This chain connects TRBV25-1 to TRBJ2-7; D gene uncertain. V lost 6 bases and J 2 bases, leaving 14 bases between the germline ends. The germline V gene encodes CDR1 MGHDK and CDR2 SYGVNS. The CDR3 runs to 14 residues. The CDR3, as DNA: TGTGCCAGCAGCATCACGAGTGGGCCCTACGAGCAGTACTTC. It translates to CASSITSGPYEQYF.

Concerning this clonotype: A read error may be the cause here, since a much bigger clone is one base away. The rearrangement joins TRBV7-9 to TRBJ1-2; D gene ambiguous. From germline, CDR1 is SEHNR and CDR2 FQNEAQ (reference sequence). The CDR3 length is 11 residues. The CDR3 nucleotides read TGTGCCTGCAGCGTGGGGAATGGCTACACCTTC. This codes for CACSVGNGYTF.

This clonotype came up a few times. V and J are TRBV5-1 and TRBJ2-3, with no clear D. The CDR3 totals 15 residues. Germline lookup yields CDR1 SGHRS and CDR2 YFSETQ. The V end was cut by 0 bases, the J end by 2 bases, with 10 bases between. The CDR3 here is CASSLVPVTTDTQYF. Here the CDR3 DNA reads TGCGCCAGCAGCTTGGTTCCGGTTACCACAGATACGCAGTATTTT.

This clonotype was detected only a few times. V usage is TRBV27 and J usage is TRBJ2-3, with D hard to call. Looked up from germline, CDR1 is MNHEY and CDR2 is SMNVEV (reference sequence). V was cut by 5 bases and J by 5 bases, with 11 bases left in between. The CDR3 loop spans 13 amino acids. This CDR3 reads CASSLPPGDTQYF. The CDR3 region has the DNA TGTGCCAGCAGTCTCCCCCCGGGAGATACGCAGTATTTT.

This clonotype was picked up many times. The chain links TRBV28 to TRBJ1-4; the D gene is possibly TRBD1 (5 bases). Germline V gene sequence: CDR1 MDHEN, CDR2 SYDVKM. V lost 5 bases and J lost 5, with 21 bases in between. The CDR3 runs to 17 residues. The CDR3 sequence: CASSGLGAVPVNEKLFF. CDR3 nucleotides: TGTGCCAGCAGTGGTCTAGGGGCTGTCCCTGTGAATGAAAAACTGTTTTTT. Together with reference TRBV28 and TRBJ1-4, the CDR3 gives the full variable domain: DVKVTQSSRYLVKRTGEKVFLECVQDMDHENMFWYRQDPGLGLRLIYFSYDVKMKEKGDIPEGYSVSREKKERFSLILESASTNQTSMYLCASSGLGAVPVNEKLFFGSGTQLSVL.